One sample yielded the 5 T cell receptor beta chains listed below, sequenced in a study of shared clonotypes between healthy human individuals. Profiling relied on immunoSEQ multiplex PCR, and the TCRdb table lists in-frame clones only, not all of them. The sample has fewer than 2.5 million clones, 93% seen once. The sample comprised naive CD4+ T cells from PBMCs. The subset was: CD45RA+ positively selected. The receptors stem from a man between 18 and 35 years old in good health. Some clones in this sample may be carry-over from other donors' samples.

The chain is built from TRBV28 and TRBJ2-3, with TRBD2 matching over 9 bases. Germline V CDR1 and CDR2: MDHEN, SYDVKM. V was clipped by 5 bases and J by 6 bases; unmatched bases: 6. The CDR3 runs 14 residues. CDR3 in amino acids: CASSGAGGPDTQYF. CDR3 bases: TGTGCCAGCAGTGGAGCGGGGGGACCTGATACGCAGTATTTT. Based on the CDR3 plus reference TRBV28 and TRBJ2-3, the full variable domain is DVKVTQSSRYLVKRTGEKVFLECVQDMDHENMFWYRQDPGLGLRLIYFSYDVKMKEKGDIPEGYSVSREKKERFSLILESASTNQTSMYLCASSGAGGPDTQYFGPGTRLTVL.

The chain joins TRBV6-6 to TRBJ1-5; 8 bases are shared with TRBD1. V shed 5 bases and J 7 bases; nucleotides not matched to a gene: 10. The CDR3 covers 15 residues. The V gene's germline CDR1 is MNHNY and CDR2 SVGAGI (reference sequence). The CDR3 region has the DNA TGTGCCAGCAGTCCTAACAGGGGGTACAACCAGCCCCAGCATTTT. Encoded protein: CASSPNRGYNQPQHF.

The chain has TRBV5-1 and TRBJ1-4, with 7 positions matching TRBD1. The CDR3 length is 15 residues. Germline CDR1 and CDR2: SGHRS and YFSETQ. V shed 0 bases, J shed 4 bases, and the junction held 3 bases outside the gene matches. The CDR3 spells CASSLEGGYNEKLFF. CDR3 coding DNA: TGCGCCAGCAGCTTGGAAGGGGGCTATAATGAAAAACTGTTTTTT.

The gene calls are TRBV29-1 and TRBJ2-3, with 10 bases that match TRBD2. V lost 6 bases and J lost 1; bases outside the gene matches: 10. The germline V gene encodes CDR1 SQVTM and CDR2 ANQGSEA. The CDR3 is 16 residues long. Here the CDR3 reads CSVVNPLAGGTDTQYF. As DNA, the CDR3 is TGCAGCGTCGTAAACCCGCTAGCGGGAGGCACAGATACGCAGTATTTT.

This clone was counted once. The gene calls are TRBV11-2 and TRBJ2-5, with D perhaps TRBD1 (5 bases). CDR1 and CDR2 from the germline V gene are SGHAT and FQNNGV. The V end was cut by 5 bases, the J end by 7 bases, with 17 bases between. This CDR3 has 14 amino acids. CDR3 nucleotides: TGTGCCAGCAGCCCACGGGTGGCCCAGGGGACCCAGTACTTC. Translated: CASSPRVAQGTQYF.